The clone carrying this TCR beta chain is a singleton in its sample. This entry comes from a study of blood T cell repertoires in COVID-19. Study information: The cDNA or gDNA used as material had been derived from T cells, B-cell-depleted T cells, or PBMCs.

Germline V gene sequence: CDR1 MNHEY, CDR2 SVGAGI. V was shortened by 5 bases and J by 4 bases, with 11 bases between the two germline ends. This CDR3 has 13 residues. The protocol was immunoSEQ multiplex PCR, while the TCRdb copy is restricted to in-frame clones and leaves out a portion. The sample holds roughly 260,000 clones, about nine tenths seen once. This clonotype originated in a person under 35 with COVID-19, enrolled during active disease. The material sequenced was peripheral blood. J is TRBJ1-2 and V is TRBV6-5; the D is unclear. CDR3 protein: CASSTLGPYGYTF. The CDR3 DNA sequence: TGTGCCAGCAGTACACTGGGCCCCTATGGCTACACCTTC.